This is a list of T cell receptor beta chains from one sample in a study of T cell responses to AZD1222 COVID-19 vaccine. Assay used: immunoSEQ multiplex PCR; TCRdb lists only in-frame clones, some missing. The table records 150,000 or so clones, 80% to 95% of them present only once. The source was peripheral blood, collected 28 days after the second AZD1222 dose. The receptors here all came from an adult who received the AZD1222 COVID-19 vaccine. CDR3s leave out the opening cysteine and the closing phenylalanine or tryptophan. The order of the fields is V gene, J gene, CDR3 length, CDR3 protein.

V: TRBV5-1; J: TRBJ1-1; length: 9; CDR3: ASSTGTVGF
V: TRBV19; J: TRBJ2-1; length: 10; CDR3: ASSIRSRKQF
V: TRBV4-3; J: TRBJ1-3; length: 13; CDR3: ASSQTGDGGNTIY
V: TRBV19; J: TRBJ2-1; length: 12; CDR3: ASKTSGAYNEQF
V: TRBV28; J: TRBJ2-5; length: 14; CDR3: ASSLFRSGDQETQY
V: TRBV5-6; J: TRBJ1-2; length: 12; CDR3: ASSSQTGGYGYT
V: TRBV25-1; J: TRBJ1-6; length: 13; CDR3: ASSEPREGISPLH
V: TRBV6-2/TRBV6-3; J: TRBJ2-7; length: 14; CDR3: ASSYPHSRGSYEQY
V: TRBV5-8; J: TRBJ2-7; length: 9; CDR3: ASSRGLAGD
V: TRBV2; J: TRBJ1-2; length: 12; CDR3: ASSPSTDNYGYT
V: TRBV3-1/TRBV3-2; J: TRBJ2-7; length: 11; CDR3: ASSPTVSYEQY
V: TRBV7-9; J: TRBJ2-7; length: 12; CDR3: ASSPRDGSYEQY
V: TRBV7-9; J: TRBJ1-2; length: 13; CDR3: ASSSRTGAGYGYT
V: TRBV30; J: TRBJ2-1; length: 12; CDR3: ASRLAESYNEQF
V: TRBV7-8; J: TRBJ2-6; length: 14; CDR3: ASSSGQISGANVLT
V: TRBV24-1; J: TRBJ2-1; length: 13; CDR3: ATRPPGQGDNEQF
V: TRBV7-3; J: TRBJ1-3; length: 13; CDR3: ASSLSAYPGNTIY
V: TRBV11-3; J: TRBJ2-5; length: 16; CDR3: ASSLGAGTSGGQETQY
V: TRBV24-1; J: TRBJ2-5; length: 11; CDR3: ATQEQGVETQY
V: TRBV5-6; J: TRBJ2-1; length: 10; CDR3: ASSPQGNEQF
V: TRBV19; J: TRBJ1-2; length: 12; CDR3: ASSIDSTNYGYT
V: TRBV15; J: TRBJ1-6; length: 13; CDR3: ATSRERQGGSPLH
V: TRBV9; J: TRBJ2-2; length: 11; CDR3: ASSAENTGELF
V: TRBV4-3; J: TRBJ1-1; length: 16; CDR3: ASSQDRGQGTRRSRAF
V: TRBV19; J: TRBJ2-7; length: 13; CDR3: ASSNPGQNPYEQY
V: TRBV5-1; J: TRBJ2-6; length: 15; CDR3: ASSFSPTWTGANVLT
V: TRBV10-2; J: TRBJ1-5; length: 13; CDR3: ASSEWGQGLRPQH
V: TRBV19; J: TRBJ2-3; length: 12; CDR3: ASKDRGEADTQY
V: TRBV9; J: TRBJ2-7; length: 15; CDR3: ASSVGPSSGNSYEQY
V: TRBV9; J: TRBJ2-6; length: 11; CDR3: ASSVSGANVLT
V: TRBV5-1; J: TRBJ2-1; length: 14; CDR3: ASSVLAGGPENEQF
V: TRBV6-2/TRBV6-3; J: TRBJ2-1; length: 11; CDR3: ASSAAGINEQF
V: TRBV4-3; J: TRBJ2-1; length: 13; CDR3: ASSQAGEGVNEQF
V: TRBV11-3; J: TRBJ2-2; length: 11; CDR3: ASSPYSTGELF
V: TRBV2; J: TRBJ1-4; length: 11; CDR3: ASRGRGGEKLF
V: TRBV7-9; J: TRBJ2-7; length: 13; CDR3: ASSFPPGGWDEQY
V: TRBV24-1; J: TRBJ1-5; length: 15; CDR3: ATSDWGGRYSNQPQH
V: TRBV11-2; J: TRBJ2-7; length: 12; CDR3: ASSLLGSIYEQY
V: TRBV6-2/TRBV6-3; J: TRBJ2-5; length: 15; CDR3: ASSYGGTSGRRETQY
V: TRBV7-2; J: TRBJ2-5; length: 11; CDR3: ASRTGPQETQY
V: TRBV5-4; J: TRBJ2-7; length: 13; CDR3: ASSLPRGVSYEQY
V: TRBV7-8; J: TRBJ1-5; length: 12; CDR3: ASSLVGPFQPQH
V: TRBV5-6; J: TRBJ2-7; length: 12; CDR3: ASSSEGSGHEQY
V: TRBV19; J: TRBJ2-7; length: 12; CDR3: ASSTRDRAYEQY
V: TRBV6-6; J: TRBJ2-1; length: 11; CDR3: ASSPEAPDEQF
V: TRBV5-1; J: TRBJ1-1; length: 14; CDR3: ASRLGDRGRGTEAF
V: TRBV29-1; J: TRBJ2-5; length: 10; CDR3: SVGAGQETQY
V: TRBV7-9; J: TRBJ1-1; length: 12; CDR3: ASSLRQGATEAF
V: TRBV27; J: TRBJ2-7; length: 10; CDR3: ASSTNPYEQY
V: TRBV7-2; J: TRBJ2-7; length: 14; CDR3: ASSVYPGQGAYEQY
V: TRBV28; J: TRBJ1-5; length: 16; CDR3: ASSLSGIGGNSNQPQH
V: TRBV25-1; J: TRBJ2-7; length: 11; CDR3: ASSGSPGTEQY
V: TRBV19; J: TRBJ1-1; length: 14; CDR3: ASSSLTDLLNTEAF
V: TRBV11-2; J: TRBJ2-7; length: 13; CDR3: ASSLVRGAIYEQY
V: TRBV4-3; J: TRBJ1-1; length: 11; CDR3: ASSQDFTGRAF
V: TRBV27; J: TRBJ2-7; length: 11; CDR3: ASMQGSSYEQY
V: TRBV7-9; J: TRBJ1-5; length: 10; CDR3: ASSLGSWPQH
V: TRBV6-6; J: TRBJ1-5; length: 14; CDR3: ASIRSTGRFGEPQH
V: TRBV5-1; J: TRBJ2-5; length: 11; CDR3: ASSSRGQETQY
V: TRBV9; J: TRBJ1-1; length: 11; CDR3: ASSVGSGTEAF